The rows below give T cell receptor beta chains drawn from one sample of a study of cytomegalovirus exposure and HLA in healthy donors. Produced via immunoSEQ multiplex PCR; TCRdb's table is partial and in-frame only. Here the sample spans some 140,000 clones, around 79% being singletons. The sequencing sample was made of PBMCs. The receptor set was obtained from a man aged 30 to 45 in good health and CMV-seropositive. CDR3s include the opening cysteine and the closing phenylalanine or tryptophan. The order of the fields is CDR3 protein, J gene, V gene, D gene. A D gene is named only where the DNA matches it firmly.

CDR3: CASSQGTGGSTEAFF
J: TRBJ1-1
V: TRBV13
D: TRBD1

CDR3: CAWGTGAVSLATAFF
J: TRBJ1-1
V: TRBV30
D: TRBD1

CDR3: CASSPPDRQETQYF
J: TRBJ2-5
V: TRBV7-9
D: .

CDR3: CSIWTDYGYTF
J: TRBJ1-2
V: TRBV29-1
D: .

CDR3: CASGTGGHMNTEAFF
J: TRBJ1-1
V: TRBV28
D: TRBD1

CDR3: CAISGQQGGNTIYF
J: TRBJ1-3
V: TRBV10-3
D: .

CDR3: CASSRTSPTDTQYF
J: TRBJ2-3
V: TRBV27
D: TRBD2

CDR3: CASRVGARETQYF
J: TRBJ2-5
V: TRBV7-6
D: .

CDR3: CASSSRTGSTDTQYF
J: TRBJ2-3
V: TRBV5-4
D: TRBD1

CDR3: CASSISTSRSYNEQFF
J: TRBJ2-1
V: TRBV19
D: .

CDR3: CACTTDSHNQPQHF
J: TRBJ1-5
V: TRBV30
D: .

CDR3: CASSPSQAASYNEQFF
J: TRBJ2-1
V: TRBV27
D: .

CDR3: CASTSNGNEQFF
J: TRBJ2-1
V: TRBV19
D: .

CDR3: CASSIGDRALGELFF
J: TRBJ2-2
V: TRBV19
D: TRBD1

CDR3: CASSPTYEQYF
J: TRBJ2-7
V: TRBV28
D: .

CDR3: CASSQTGRETQYF
J: TRBJ2-5
V: TRBV7-9
D: .

CDR3: CASGILGTGDNQPQHF
J: TRBJ1-5
V: TRBV28
D: TRBD1

CDR3: CASSPLGGIYEQYF
J: TRBJ2-7
V: TRBV11-2
D: .

CDR3: CSVHPTENTEAFF
J: TRBJ1-1
V: TRBV29-1
D: .

CDR3: CASSIFDSTNYGYTF
J: TRBJ1-2
V: TRBV19
D: .

CDR3: CASSHLPGDLLAGVSGANVLTF
J: TRBJ2-6
V: TRBV27
D: TRBD2

CDR3: CASSLGRNGAFF
J: TRBJ1-1
V: TRBV13
D: .